A selection of T cell receptor beta chains follows, all from one sample in a study of blood T cell repertoires in COVID-19. The assay was immunoSEQ multiplex PCR, and TCRdb's table has in-frame clones only and misses some. This sample yields roughly 100,000 clones, of which 65% to 80% are seen a single time; roughly a fifth belongs to the top ten. Sequenced: peripheral blood. The receptors were gathered from a woman aged 65 to 85 with acute or convalescent COVID-19. Both conserved end residues are trimmed from each CDR3. Fields, in order: V gene, CDR3 protein.

V gene: TRBV6-5
CDR3 protein: ASSTRTANYGYT

V gene: TRBV19
CDR3 protein: ASSTRTSGPYNEQF

V gene: TRBV5-1
CDR3 protein: ASSSAGGRGEKLF

V gene: TRBV7-9
CDR3 protein: ASSPDRGGAEAF

V gene: TRBV30
CDR3 protein: AWSAPDYGYT

V gene: TRBV11-3
CDR3 protein: ASSSDRTGNTIY

V gene: TRBV6-5
CDR3 protein: ASRVAGGADTQY

V gene: TRBV10-3
CDR3 protein: AIGRANTEAF

V gene: TRBV4-1
CDR3 protein: ASSQDGQGSREQY

V gene: TRBV5-4
CDR3 protein: ASSLGGSTNTEAF

V gene: TRBV5-8
CDR3 protein: ASSFGLQGWETQY

V gene: TRBV5-1
CDR3 protein: ASSPSGGEYNEQF

V gene: TRBV7-2
CDR3 protein: ASSPQAGYTEAF

V gene: TRBV4-1
CDR3 protein: ASSHLFQETQY

V gene: TRBV2
CDR3 protein: ASTGQLTTNEKLF

V gene: TRBV6-1
CDR3 protein: ASSEGAYNEQF

V gene: TRBV6-5
CDR3 protein: ASRTGTVNTEAF

V gene: TRBV5-4
CDR3 protein: ASSSTEGTGANVLT

V gene: TRBV19
CDR3 protein: ASSTRDRGTTEAF

V gene: TRBV30
CDR3 protein: ALPLGQSPVGYT

V gene: TRBV21-1
CDR3 protein: ASSNPLPQTGSKNIQY

V gene: TRBV9
CDR3 protein: ASSVDGGTNTEAF

V gene: TRBV4-3
CDR3 protein: ASSQGTGGRNTEAF

V gene: TRBV7-9
CDR3 protein: ASSLDRVNTEAF

V gene: TRBV7-2
CDR3 protein: ASSLAAGSIDEQF

V gene: TRBV6-5
CDR3 protein: ASRVAGGHSETQY

V gene: TRBV9
CDR3 protein: ASGRGGETEAF

V gene: TRBV2
CDR3 protein: ASNRDEETQY

V gene: TRBV14
CDR3 protein: ASSQVYRGTQF

V gene: TRBV7-2
CDR3 protein: ASSSRQAGEQY

V gene: TRBV7-6
CDR3 protein: ASSLLTDTQY

V gene: TRBV5-4
CDR3 protein: ASLPLGEDYGYT

V gene: TRBV6-6
CDR3 protein: ASRIRADTEAF

V gene: TRBV30
CDR3 protein: AWKVGTEAF

V gene: TRBV30
CDR3 protein: AWTRDTFSGNTIY

V gene: TRBV5-6
CDR3 protein: ATFGRSGANVLT

V gene: TRBV27
CDR3 protein: ASSRSGANVLT

V gene: TRBV18
CDR3 protein: ASSPLTGTGSDTQY

V gene: TRBV7-6
CDR3 protein: ASSSYVPGQFSGNTIY

V gene: TRBV2
CDR3 protein: ASYAGQGLGTEAF

V gene: TRBV5-1
CDR3 protein: ASSFSRSNTEAF

V gene: TRBV9
CDR3 protein: ASSVSGSSQETQY

V gene: TRBV3-1/TRBV3-2
CDR3 protein: ASSPLLGTEAF

V gene: TRBV3-1/TRBV3-2
CDR3 protein: ASSRASGGARETQY

V gene: TRBV7-8
CDR3 protein: ASSPQGGYGYT

V gene: TRBV27
CDR3 protein: ASSPRGGNTEAF

V gene: TRBV5-1
CDR3 protein: ASSLEGGLLLETQY